The clone carrying this TCR beta chain occurred many times. Its target is not known. The sample belongs to a study of neurological immune-mediated disorders. Unsorted libraries were prepared from 2 million PBMCs held at -80 C. With 10-nucleotide random UMIs, 5'RACE was used to make the cDNA. TCRdb redid the calling of the 5' RACE reads with MiXCR, one entry per CDR3 protein. The sample shows roughly 16,000 distinct CDR3 sequences, roughly 14% of them seen only once. Findings of the study overall: The greatest TCR clonal expansion appeared in HTLV-1-associated myelopathy and the smallest, falling below healthy controls, in multiple sclerosis.

The length of the CDR3 is 14 residues. CDR1 is SGHVS and CDR2 is FQNEAQ in the germline V gene. V lost 4 bases and J lost 8, with 15 bases in between. Source material: PBMCs. The chain joins TRBV7-8 to TRBJ2-4; D is unclear. The sequence was collected from a man aged 55 to 70 with HTLV-1-associated myelopathy (HAM/TSP). This CDR3 reads CASSSRPVVDIQYF. CDR3 bases: TGTGCCAGCAGCTCACGGCCGGTTGTAGACATTCAGTACTTC.